This passage covers 31 T cell receptor beta chains from one sample sequenced in a study of blood T cell repertoires in COVID-19. Sequencing used immunoSEQ multiplex PCR; TCRdb keeps in-frame clones, though not all of them. The sample holds tens of thousands of clones, roughly 93% seen once. The sample was peripheral blood. Receptor source: a human donor in a cohort sampled during active COVID-19.

This chain connects TRBV18 to TRBJ2-6, with 7 nucleotides matching TRBD2. CDR3 length: 18 amino acids. The V and J ends lost 9 bases and 0 bases, in that order; junction bases with no gene match: 14. Germline V lookup: CDR1 KGHSH, CDR2 LQKENI. This CDR3 is CASPPGGTPNSGANVLTF. In DNA form, the CDR3 reads TGTGCCAGTCCACCGGGGGGAACCCCCAACTCTGGGGCCAACGTCCTGACTTTC.

This clone came up once. CDR3 residues: CASGGFTANTGELFF. DNA for the CDR3: TGTGCCAGCGGGGGGTTCACCGCGAACACCGGGGAGCTGTTTTTT. V gene TRBV9 combines with J gene TRBJ2-2; a weak D match, TRBD2 (6 bases). Trimming pared 7 bases from V and 0 bases from J, leaving 13 bases between. The CDR3 has 15 residues. CDR1 and CDR2 (germline): SGDLS, YYNGEE.

The rearrangement joins TRBV18 to TRBJ2-2; TRBD1 matches 7 bases. The CDR3 length is 16 residues. Looked up from germline, CDR1 is KGHSH and CDR2 is LQKENI. The V segment lost 4 bases and the J segment 1 base; nucleotides outside the gene matches: 6. The CDR3 bases are TGTGCCAGCTCACTTTCAAGGACAGGGAACACCGGGGAGCTGTTTTTT. It is translated as CASSLSRTGNTGELFF.

The J gene is TRBJ2-7, the V gene TRBV28; 10 bases are shared with TRBD1. The CDR3 extends over 17 amino acids. Germline CDR1 and CDR2: MDHEN and SYDVKM. V lost 3 bases, J lost 5 bases, and 13 bases stayed unmatched. The CDR3 reads CASSFSNGRDRGNEQYF. The CDR3 coding sequence is TGTGCCAGCAGTTTCTCTAATGGCCGGGACAGGGGCAACGAGCAGTACTTC.

The chain combines TRBV19 with TRBJ2-3, with TRBD1 matching over 9 bases. J lost 3 bases, V lost 4 bases, and 2 bases had no gene match. The CDR3 has 14 residues. From germline, CDR1 is LNHDA and CDR2 SQIVND (reference sequence). In DNA, the CDR3 is TGTGCCAGTAGTAGACAGGGGGAGACAGATACGCAGTATTTT. Translating it yields CASSRQGETDTQYF.

This clone was seen once. This chain's CDR3 is CASSFPSNYGYTF. For the CDR3, the DNA is TGTGCCAGCAGTTTTCCCTCTAACTATGGCTACACCTTC. The rearrangement links TRBV12-3 or TRBV12-4 to TRBJ1-2; D gene unclear. The CDR3 has 13 residues. V was cut by 3 bases and J by 0 bases, with 5 bases left in between.

The chain carries TRBV5-1 and TRBJ2-2; D is uncertain. Deletions cut 4 bases from V and 6 bases from J, with 13 bases between. Germline V gene lookup returns CDR1 SGHRS and CDR2 YFSETQ. This CDR3 has 14 residues. CDR3 sequence: CASSPSEMAGELFF. Written as DNA, the CDR3 is TGCGCCAGCAGCCCTTCGGAGATGGCCGGGGAGCTGTTTTTT. Looking up the rest from reference TRBV5-1 and TRBJ2-2 gives the full variable domain: KAGVTQTPRYLIKTRGQQVTLSCSPISGHRSVSWYQQTPGQGLQFLFEYFSETQRNKGNFPGRFSGRQFSNSRSEMNVSTLELGDSALYLCASSPSEMAGELFFGEGSRLTVL.

The chain couples TRBV28 to TRBJ1-1; D not certain. Looked up from germline, CDR1 is MDHEN and CDR2 is SYDVKM. With 5 bases removed from V and 2 bases from J, the gap between germline ends came to 9 bases. The CDR3 length is 13 residues. CDR3 coding DNA: TGTGCCAGCAGTGCGAGATACAACACTGAAGCTTTCTTT. Translated, it gives CASSARYNTEAFF.

CDR3 nucleotide sequence: TGTGCCAGCAACACAGGTACTGGCTACACCTTC. Translation: CASNTGTGYTF. The genes are TRBV9 and TRBJ1-2; the D gene is possibly TRBD1 (5 bases). V lost 6 bases and J 7 bases, leaving 10 bases between the germline ends. The CDR3 covers 11 residues. CDR1 is SGDLS, CDR2 YYNGEE, per germline.

The chain employs TRBV7-9 and TRBJ2-3; TRBD1 matches at 9 bases. Germline V lookup: CDR1 SEHNR, CDR2 FQNEAQ (reference sequence). The V gene end was trimmed by 5 bases and the J gene end by 1 base; junction bases not matched to a gene: 7. The CDR3 covers 16 residues. This chain's CDR3 is CASSQNRQGGTDTQYF. The CDR3 DNA sequence: TGTGCCAGCAGCCAAAACAGACAGGGGGGCACAGATACGCAGTATTTT.

The chain has TRBV6-5 and TRBJ2-5; the D gene is possibly TRBD2 (6 bases). Trimming removed 7 bases at V and 7 bases at J, with 16 bases between. Germline loops: CDR1 MNHEY, CDR2 SVGAGI. The CDR3 is made up of 13 amino acids. CDR3 bases: TGTGCCAGCATTACGACACCCGGGGGGACCCAGTACTTC. The encoded protein is CASITTPGGTQYF.

V and J are TRBV11-2 and TRBJ2-7; TRBD2 matches at 16 bases. Germline V lookup: CDR1 SGHAT, CDR2 FQNNGV. The length of the CDR3 is 15 residues. V lost 5 bases and J lost 4; bases outside the gene matches: 2. CDR3 coding DNA: TGTGCCAGCAGCGAGGGACTAGCGGGAGGGTACGAGCAGTACTTC. It encodes CASSEGLAGGYEQYF.

The chain employs TRBV10-3 and TRBJ1-2, with D possibly matching TRBD1 (6 bases). V was trimmed by 7 bases and J by 2 bases, leaving 14 bases between them. The CDR3 sequence is 14 residues long. In germline, CDR1 is ENHRY, CDR2 SYGVKD. The CDR3: CAITTGGANYGYTF. In DNA form, the CDR3 reads TGTGCCATCACAACCGGGGGGGCAAACTATGGCTACACCTTC.

The chain joins TRBV18 to TRBJ1-2, with D possibly being TRBD1 (6 bases). V was shortened by 1 base and J by 6 bases, with 21 bases between the two germline ends. Per germline, CDR1 KGHSH and CDR2 LQKENI. This CDR3 is 17 amino acids long. The CDR3 protein is CASSPRRTVDSRDGYTF. The CDR3 nucleotides are TGTGCCAGCTCACCACGCAGGACAGTTGATTCGCGGGATGGCTACACCTTC.

The chain combines TRBV7-6 with TRBJ2-7, with a tentative D call TRBD1 (6 bases). The CDR3 length is 14 residues. Trimming removed 5 bases at V and 6 bases at J, with 17 bases between. Per germline, CDR1 SGHVS and CDR2 FNYEAQ. CDR3 bases: TGTGCCAGCAGCCCCGGACAGCTAGTAGGCGAGCAGTACTTC. It encodes CASSPGQLVGEQYF.

This chain uses TRBV12-5 with TRBJ2-5; no reliable D call. In germline, CDR1 is LGHNT, CDR2 FRNRAP. Trimming took 6 bases from V and 4 from J, leaving 12 bases between them. This CDR3 comprises 13 residues. The CDR3 coding sequence is TGTGCTAGTGGCCCAGAGCCGGGAGAGACCCAGTACTTC. Protein: CASGPEPGETQYF.

The chain recombines TRBV13 with TRBJ2-1; TRBD2 matches at 12 bases. V lost 5 bases, J lost 4 bases, and 3 bases stayed unmatched. The CDR3 is made up of 15 amino acids. Germline V gene lookup returns CDR1 PRHDT and CDR2 FYEKMQ (reference sequence). This CDR3 reads CASSPGTSGYNEQFF. CDR3 DNA: TGTGCCAGCAGCCCCGGGACTAGCGGGTACAATGAGCAGTTCTTC.

The V gene is TRBV7-8, the J gene TRBJ2-1; the D gene is possibly TRBD2 (5 bases). CDR3 size: 15 residues. The germline V and J ends were trimmed by 3 bases and 11 bases, with 20 bases remaining between them. From germline, CDR1 is SGHVS and CDR2 FQNEAQ. The CDR3 sequence: CASSFSGSGFRKQFF. CDR3 bases: TGTGCCAGCAGCTTCTCGGGGAGTGGGTTTCGGAAGCAGTTCTTC.

V usage is TRBV30 and J usage is TRBJ1-6; 9 bases map to TRBD1. CDR1 and CDR2 from the germline V gene are GTSNPN and SVGIG (reference sequence). V trimming: 2 bases; J trimming: 10 bases; junction bases outside the gene matches: 12. This CDR3 is 16 amino acids long. This CDR3 reads CAWSPPRTGEDSPLHF. The CDR3 region has the DNA TGTGCCTGGAGTCCACCTAGGACAGGGGAGGACTCACCCCTCCACTTT.

The rearrangement joins TRBV9 to TRBJ2-1; the D gene is possibly TRBD1 (6 bases). The V end lost 5 bases, the J end lost 6 bases, and 18 bases lay between the germline ends. The CDR3 runs 15 residues. The germline CDR1 and CDR2 sequences are SGDLS and YYNGEE. CDR3 nucleotides: TGTGCCAGCAGGGATACAGGGTCGCCTGGCAATGAGCAGTTCTTC. Protein product: CASRDTGSPGNEQFF.

The chain joins TRBV11-2 to TRBJ2-2; weak D call: TRBD2 (5 bases). V was clipped by 1 base and J by 2 bases, with 11 bases between them. Germline CDR1 SGHAT, CDR2 FQNNGV. The CDR3 totals 16 residues. CDR3 sequence (DNA): TGTGCCAGCAGCTTAGGACTACATATAAACACCGGGGAGCTGTTTTTT. Its translation: CASSLGLHINTGELFF.

This chain joins TRBV28 and TRBJ2-1; D is possibly TRBD2 (7 bases). Trimming pared 8 bases from V and 1 base from J, leaving 18 bases between. The CDR3 loop spans 16 amino acids. The germline V gene encodes CDR1 MDHEN and CDR2 SYDVKM. The CDR3 DNA reads as TGTGCCAGCCGATCTACGGGGGGCAAATCCTACAATGAGCAGTTCTTC. Residues: CASRSTGGKSYNEQFF.

This clone was observed a handful of times. The CDR3 region is CASSYNARGAKNIQYF. CDR3 DNA: TGTGCCAGCAGCTACAACGCCAGGGGTGCCAAAAACATTCAGTACTTC. The rearrangement links TRBV7-9 to TRBJ2-4, with D tentatively TRBD1 (6 bases). CDR1 is SEHNR and CDR2 is FQNEAQ in the germline V gene (reference sequence). This CDR3 has 16 residues. V lost 4 bases to trimming and J lost 1 base, with 14 bases between them.

The J gene is TRBJ2-7, the V gene TRBV30; 9 positions agree with TRBD2. There are 13 residues in the CDR3. Per germline, CDR1 GTSNPN and CDR2 SVGIG (reference sequence). V gave up 3 bases and J gave up 3 bases; unmatched junction bases: 3. The CDR3 DNA follows: TGTGCCTGGAGGCGGGGGGGTTACTACGAGCAGTACTTC. This encodes CAWRRGGYYEQYF.

The gene calls are TRBV7-2 and TRBJ2-6, with a tentative D call TRBD1 (6 bases). Germline CDR1 is SGHTA and CDR2 is FQGNSA. This CDR3 comprises 17 residues. The V end lost 5 bases, the J end lost 0 bases, and 14 bases lay between the germline ends. The CDR3 reads CASSRNRARSGANVLTF. The CDR3 region has the DNA TGTGCCAGCAGCCGTAACAGGGCCCGCTCTGGGGCCAACGTCCTGACTTTC.

This clone was observed once. The chain carries TRBV5-1 and TRBJ2-1, with D possibly TRBD2 on 6 matching bases. The CDR3 sequence is 13 residues long. Deletions cut 0 bases from V and 8 bases from J, with 9 bases between. CDR1 SGHRS and CDR2 YFSETQ come from the germline V gene. The CDR3 nucleotides read TGCGCCAGCAGCTTGGGACTAGGGGATGAGCAGTTCTTC. It codes for CASSLGLGDEQFF.

CDR3 loop: CASSQPGSYEQYF. For the CDR3, the DNA is TGTGCCAGCAGCCAACCAGGGTCCTACGAGCAGTACTTC. The chain employs TRBV3-1 (or the pseudogene TRBV3-2) and TRBJ2-7; maybe TRBD1 (5 bases). The CDR3 extends over 13 amino acids. V was cut by 2 bases and J by 1 base, with 6 bases left in between. The V gene's germline CDR1 is LGHDT and CDR2 YNNKEL (reference sequence).

DNA for the CDR3: TGTGCCAGCAGCCAAGTGGAAGCGATGACGCAGTATTTT. It codes for CASSQVEAMTQYF. This sequence joins TRBV4-2 and TRBJ2-3; D is uncertain. Germline CDR1 reads LGHNA; CDR2 reads YNFKEQ. V lost 1 base to trimming and J lost 9 bases, with 11 bases between them. The CDR3 has 13 residues.

The V and J genes are TRBV5-4 and TRBJ2-1; TRBD2 matches 8 bases. V was clipped by 7 bases and J by 5 bases; unmatched bases: 5. The CDR3 sequence is 13 residues long. Germline V gives CDR1 SGHNT, CDR2 YYREEE (reference sequence). This chain's CDR3 is CASCCSGDNEQFF. The CDR3 coding sequence is TGTGCCAGCTGTTGTAGCGGGGACAATGAGCAGTTCTTC.

The chain combines TRBV3-1 (or the pseudogene TRBV3-2) with TRBJ2-7; 11 bases agree with TRBD2. CDR1 LGHDT and CDR2 YNNKEL come from the germline V gene (reference sequence). V shed 5 bases, J shed 4 bases, and the junction held 7 bases outside the gene matches. CDR3 length equals 15 residues. CDR3 sequence (DNA): TGTGCCAGCAGCGGAACTAGCGGGGGCCCTTACGAGCAGTACTTC. Its protein is CASSGTSGGPYEQYF.

V and J are TRBV4-2 and TRBJ1-2, with D hard to call. Germline assignment: CDR1 LGHNA and CDR2 YNFKEQ. The CDR3 is 14 amino acids. V lost 0 bases and J 4 bases, leaving 9 bases between the germline ends. The CDR3 reads CASSQEGRGYGYTF. CDR3 bases: TGTGCCAGCAGCCAAGAGGGCCGGGGCTATGGCTACACCTTC.